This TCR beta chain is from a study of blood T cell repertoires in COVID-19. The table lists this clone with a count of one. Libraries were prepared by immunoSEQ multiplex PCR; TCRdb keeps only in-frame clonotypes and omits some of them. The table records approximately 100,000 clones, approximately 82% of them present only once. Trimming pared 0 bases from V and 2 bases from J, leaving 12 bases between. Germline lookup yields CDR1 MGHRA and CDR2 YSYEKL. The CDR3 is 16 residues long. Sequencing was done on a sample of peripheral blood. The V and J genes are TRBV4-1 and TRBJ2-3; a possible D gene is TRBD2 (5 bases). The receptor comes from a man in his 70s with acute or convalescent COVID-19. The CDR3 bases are TGCGCCAGCAGCCAAGATGGACTCTACTCCACAGATACGCAGTATTTT. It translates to CASSQDGLYSTDTQYF.